This T cell receptor (beta chain) was recorded in a study of blood T cell repertoires in COVID-19. Study context: Sample material is recorded as cDNA or gDNA derived from T cells, B-cell-depleted T cells, or PBMCs.

In the original workflow: Scientists estimated how many nucleated cells there were by amplifying reference gene primers. Assay used: immunoSEQ multiplex PCR; TCRdb lists only in-frame clones, some missing. V, J and clone size are taken as reported in that table, and D and trimming were inferred from the DNA itself. This sample has about 520,000 clones; 70% to 90% occur once, and the top ten carry approximately 2.9%. V was shortened by 0 bases and J by 4 bases, with 7 bases between the two germline ends. This CDR3 contains 14 residues. CDR1 and CDR2 from the germline V gene are SGHTA and FQGNSA. This chain links TRBV7-2 with TRBJ1-3; no clear D gene. The TCR was taken from a human donor in a cohort sampled during active COVID-19. Material for sequencing was peripheral blood. The CDR3 DNA reads as TGTGCCAGCAGCTTAGCCCCCTTCGGAAACACCATATATTTT. Encoded protein: CASSLAPFGNTIYF.